The clone carrying this TCR beta chain was detected a few times. What it binds is not known. Single cDNA molecules in the library carried unique molecular identifiers attached during preparation. Under the authors' procedure: Between roughly 20,000 and 690,600 TCRs appeared in each sample, and the median stood at roughly 100,000. TCRdb itself ran the RACE reads through MiXCR, one entry per CDR3 protein. The V and J calls and clone size are TCRdb's, not the authors'. Here the sample spans about 83,000 distinct CDR3 sequences, around 7% being singletons. The data were taken from a study of human T cells and chemical hapten exposure. Study-wide context: Per-sample TCR yields varied mainly from small pooled library volume differences. Overall study results and limits: Among TCRs, those above 1 in 1000 frequency were unaffected by DPC sensitization.

Germline V gene data show CDR1 as SNHLY and CDR2 as FYNNEI. This CDR3 has 17 amino acids. V was trimmed by 5 bases and J by 4 bases, leaving 23 bases between them. Time point denoted: patch test 1, 2 weeks after DPC sensitization. Treatment meaning: therapeutic diphenylcyclopropenone sensitization with weekly scalp DPC. This clonotype was sampled from a woman in her twenties or thirties with alopecia areata. Some clones in this sample may be carry-over from other donors' samples. The rearrangement links TRBV2 to TRBJ1-1; D is undetermined. The sample consisted of whole blood, taken in connection with sensitization to the hapten diphenylcyclopropenone (DPC). CDR3 sequence reads: CASSPRAFRGPATEAFF. The CDR3 DNA follows: TGTGCCAGCAGTCCCCGGGCTTTCCGCGGGCCTGCCACTGAAGCTTTCTTT. Filled out from reference TRBV2 and TRBJ1-1, the complete variable domain reads EPEVTQTPSHQVTQMGQEVILRCVPISNHLYFYWYRQILGQKVEFLVSFYNNEISEKSEIFDDQFSVERPDGSNFTLKIRSTKLEDSAMYFCASSPRAFRGPATEAFFGQGTRLTVV.